The 25 T cell receptor beta chains given below trace back to one sample, sequenced in a study of OX40 agonist ivuxolimab in advanced cancers. Method: immunoSEQ multiplex PCR; TCRdb's copy keeps in-frame clones and lacks some. The data show tens of thousands of clones, with just under 90% seen just once and more than 1.5% held by the top ten. This specimen was CD4+ or CD8+ T cells sorted from blood, taken in a trial of the OX40 agonist ivuxolimab. These TCRs come from an adult with an advanced solid tumor such as melanoma, head and neck, liver or kidney cancer.

V and J are TRBV7-8 and TRBJ2-2; perhaps D is TRBD1 or TRBD2 (5 bases each). The CDR3 totals 15 residues. V was cut by 2 bases and J by 1 base, with 8 bases left in between. Germline CDR1 reads SGHVS; CDR2 reads FQNEAQ. CDR3 in DNA: TGTGCCAGCAGCTTATGGGACGGGAACACCGGGGAGCTGTTTTTT. It codes for CASSLWDGNTGELFF. Full variable domain (missing parts from reference TRBV7-8 and TRBJ2-2): GAGVSQSPRYKVAKRGQDVALRCDPISGHVSLFWYQQALGQGPEFLTYFQNEAQLDKSGLPSDRFFAERPEGSVSTLKIQRTQQEDSAVYLCASSLWDGNTGELFFGEGSRLTVL.

The CDR3 DNA reads TGCGCCAGCAGCCCGACAGGGGAACGTACTGAAGCTTTCTTT. Its translation is CASSPTGERTEAFF. This chain uses TRBV5-1 with TRBJ1-1; TRBD1 matches 8 bases. The ends lost 4 bases at V and 5 bases at J; junction bases unmatched: 7. This CDR3 has 14 amino acids. Germline CDR1 SGHRS, CDR2 YFSETQ. Full variable domain (rest looked up from reference TRBV5-1 and TRBJ1-1): KAGVTQTPRYLIKTRGQQVTLSCSPISGHRSVSWYQQTPGQGLQFLFEYFSETQRNKGNFPGRFSGRQFSNSRSEMNVSTLELGDSALYLCASSPTGERTEAFFGQGTRLTVV.

The chain carries TRBV10-3 and TRBJ2-4; maybe TRBD2 (5 bases). Per germline, CDR1 ENHRY and CDR2 SYGVKD. This CDR3 contains 15 residues. V shed 3 bases and J shed 1 base, with 10 bases lying between them. The CDR3 DNA reads as TGTGCCATCAGTGAAGAGGGCGGTGCCAAAAACATTCAGTACTTC. Its translation: CAISEEGGAKNIQYF.

Details on this clone: Different DNA sequences within this sample yield the same CDR3. V usage is TRBV27 and J usage is TRBJ2-3; 9 bases map to TRBD2. Germline CDR1 MNHEY, CDR2 SMNVEV (reference sequence). The CDR3 is made up of 15 amino acids. V trimming: 2 bases; J trimming: 1 base; junction bases outside the gene matches: 1. The CDR3 DNA sequence: TGTGCCAGCAGTTTAGAGCGGGGGGGCACAGATACGCAGTATTTT. Translation gives CASSLERGGTDTQYF.

This chain joins TRBV15 and TRBJ2-1, with 12 bases lining up with TRBD1. Looked up from germline, CDR1 is LNHNV and CDR2 is YYDKDF (reference sequence). The J segment lost 9 bases and the V segment lost 1 base, leaving 7 bases of the junction unmatched. The CDR3 loop spans 16 amino acids. CDR3 loop: CATSRVPGTGGIEQFF. The CDR3 bases are TGTGCCACCAGCAGAGTTCCCGGGACAGGGGGCATTGAGCAGTTCTTC.

The V call is TRBV4-1, the J call TRBJ2-3; TRBD2 agrees at 9 bases. Germline V lookup: CDR1 MGHRA, CDR2 YSYEKL. The CDR3 has 16 residues. With 0 bases clipped from V and 0 bases from J, the junction kept 1 base outside the gene matches. CDR3 in amino acids: CASSQDSGGSTDTQYF. The CDR3 coding sequence is TGCGCCAGCAGCCAAGATAGCGGGGGAAGCACAGATACGCAGTATTTT.

In this sample, this clone turned up a few times. V and J are TRBV30 and TRBJ1-5, with 7 bases lining up with TRBD1. J lost 6 bases, V lost 1 base, and 9 bases had no gene match. The CDR3 extends over 15 amino acids. The germline gives CDR1 GTSNPN, CDR2 SVGIG (reference sequence). CDR3: CAWSDRARQGQPQHF. In DNA, the CDR3 is TGTGCCTGGAGTGATCGGGCCAGACAGGGTCAGCCCCAGCATTTT.

V and J are TRBV5-4 and TRBJ2-5, with 7 bases fitting TRBD2. Germline loops: CDR1 SGHNT, CDR2 YYREEE (reference sequence). V dropped 4 bases and J dropped 0; count of bases not matched to a gene: 9. The length of the CDR3 is 16 residues. DNA of the CDR3: TGTGCCAGCAGCCAAGGGCTAGCGGCATACCAAGAGACCCAGTACTTC. Amino acid sequence: CASSQGLAAYQETQYF. The full variable domain, rest sourced from reference TRBV5-4 and TRBJ2-5, is ETGVTQSPTHLIKTRGQQVTLRCSSQSGHNTVSWYQQALGQGPQFIFQYYREEENGRGNFPPRFSGLQFPNYSSELNVNALELDDSALYLCASSQGLAAYQETQYFGPGTRLLVL.

The chain combines TRBV5-1 with TRBJ2-5, with 7 bases fitting TRBD2. Germline V gives CDR1 SGHRS, CDR2 YFSETQ. Trimming removed 0 bases from V and 5 bases from J; junction bases left unmatched: 1. The CDR3 has 13 amino acids. DNA for the CDR3: TGCGCCAGCAGCTTGGGGGAGGGCGAGACCCAGTACTTC. Translation gives CASSLGEGETQYF.

V gene TRBV15 combines with J gene TRBJ1-5; D is uncertain. The ends were cut back, 0 bases at V and 7 bases at J, with 13 bases in the middle. CDR1 is LNHNV, CDR2 YYDKDF, per germline (reference sequence). CDR3 length equals 15 residues. The CDR3 bases are TGTGCCACCAGCAGAGATATGCAGACGGGGCAGCCCCAGCATTTT. Its protein product is CATSRDMQTGQPQHF.

The genes are TRBV6-5 and TRBJ1-2; tentative D call: TRBD1 (6 bases). The germline V and J ends were trimmed by 0 bases and 8 bases, with 10 bases remaining between them. CDR3 length: 13 residues. Germline V gene sequence: CDR1 MNHEY, CDR2 SVGAGI. CDR3 amino acids: CASSYSTGSGYTF. As DNA, the CDR3 is TGTGCCAGCAGTTACTCGACAGGCTCGGGCTACACCTTC.

The rearrangement uses TRBV11-2 and TRBJ1-1; D call uncertain. With 0 bases removed from V and 3 bases from J, the gap between germline ends came to 5 bases. Germline values: CDR1 SGHAT, CDR2 FQNNGV. This CDR3 has 13 amino acids. CDR3 region: CASSLETDTEAFF. Written as DNA, the CDR3 is TGTGCCAGCAGCTTAGAAACGGACACTGAAGCTTTCTTT.

The chain recombines TRBV9 with TRBJ1-4; 8 bases fit TRBD1. V shed 3 bases and J 2 bases; nucleotides not matched to a gene: 9. The CDR3 is 17 residues long. Germline V gene lookup returns CDR1 SGDLS and CDR2 YYNGEE. The CDR3 DNA is TGTGCCAGCAGCGCCGACAGGGGTAGAATGACTAATGAAAAACTGTTTTTT. Its translation is CASSADRGRMTNEKLFF. Using reference TRBV9 and TRBJ1-4 for the parts outside the CDR3, the full variable domain is DSGVTQTPKHLITATGQRVTLRCSPRSGDLSVYWYQQSLDQGLQFLIQYYNGEERAKGNILERFSAQQFPDLHSELNLSSLELGDSALYFCASSADRGRMTNEKLFFGSGTQLSVL.

The chain links TRBV28 to TRBJ1-1; TRBD1 matches 9 bases. V gave up 6 bases and J gave up 5 bases; unmatched junction bases: 10. The germline V gene encodes CDR1 MDHEN and CDR2 SYDVKM. The CDR3 is 15 residues long. CDR3 bases: TGTGCCAGCAGCCTAACGACAGGGGGAATTACTGAAGCTTTCTTT. Translating gives CASSLTTGGITEAFF.

The chain couples TRBV7-9 to TRBJ1-3; D is ambiguous. The CDR3 contains 17 residues. V gave up 1 base and J gave up 1 base, with 14 bases separating them. Germline assignment: CDR1 SEHNR and CDR2 FQNEAQ (reference sequence). DNA of the CDR3: TGTGCCAGCAGCTTAGATATGGTTTTGGGGTCTGGAAACACCATATATTTT. This encodes CASSLDMVLGSGNTIYF.

V is TRBV9 and J is TRBJ2-5; TRBD1 matches 9 bases. CDR1 is SGDLS, CDR2 YYNGEE, per germline. Trimming removed 2 bases from V and 2 bases from J; junction bases left unmatched: 4. The CDR3 length is 15 residues. The CDR3 nucleotides read TGTGCCAGCAGCGTTGGACAGGGGCGACAAGAGACCCAGTACTTC. This gives the protein CASSVGQGRQETQYF.

The chain recombines TRBV19 with TRBJ1-2; TRBD1 is a possible D gene (5 bases). Deletions cut 7 bases from V and 0 bases from J, with 15 bases between. CDR1 and CDR2 from the germline V gene are LNHDA and SQIVND (reference sequence). This CDR3 spans 15 amino acids. The DNA for the CDR3 is TGTGCCAGTAACCCACAGGCCGGAGCTAACTATGGCTACACCTTC. The encoded protein is CASNPQAGANYGYTF.

This sequence joins TRBV2 and TRBJ1-1; D is undetermined. With 6 bases removed from V and 6 bases from J, the gap between germline ends came to 20 bases. The CDR3 covers 15 residues. Germline CDR1 SNHLY, CDR2 FYNNEI. CDR3: CASRVGVISFAEAFF. The CDR3 DNA is TGTGCCAGCAGGGTTGGGGTTATCTCGTTTGCTGAAGCTTTCTTT.

For the CDR3, the DNA is TGTGCCAGCAGTCGGAGTTCAACTAATGAAAAACTGTTTTTT. Encoded protein: CASSRSSTNEKLFF. The chain carries TRBV6-1 and TRBJ1-4; no definite D call. This CDR3 is built from 14 residues. Trimming left V 5 bases short and J 0 bases short, with 7 bases between. Germline assignment: CDR1 MNHNS and CDR2 SASEGT.

J is TRBJ1-2 and V is TRBV7-2, with a possible D match to TRBD1 (5 bases). The CDR3 covers 17 residues. Germline-derived CDR1 and CDR2 are SGHTA and FQGNSA. V was pared by 3 bases and J by 7 bases, with 24 bases between. CDR3 sequence: CASSLGGVVALGGGYTF. CDR3 nucleotide sequence: TGTGCCAGCAGCTTGGGAGGGGTGGTTGCCCTGGGAGGTGGCTACACCTTC.

The V and J genes are TRBV10-3 and TRBJ2-7, with TRBD1 matching 9 bases. The J segment lost 3 bases and the V segment lost 4 bases, leaving 7 bases of the junction unmatched. The germline CDR1 and CDR2 sequences are ENHRY and SYGVKD. The CDR3 length is 15 residues. The CDR3 DNA follows: TGTGCCATCAGTGCCGGGACAGGGTCTGGCTACGAGCAGTACTTC. Residues: CAISAGTGSGYEQYF.

This rearrangement joins TRBV19 to TRBJ1-3; no clear D gene. This CDR3 comprises 18 residues. Germline V CDR1 and CDR2: LNHDA, SQIVND (reference sequence). Trimming shortened V by 2 bases and J by 2 bases, and 19 bases separated the two germline ends. CDR3: CASSISRARGAAGNTIYF. CDR3 nucleotides: TGTGCCAGTAGTATATCTAGGGCACGGGGAGCTGCTGGAAACACCATATATTTT.

The chain employs TRBV28 and TRBJ2-7; D is possibly TRBD2 (6 bases). This CDR3 spans 15 amino acids. The V end was cut by 4 bases, the J end by 0 bases, with 13 bases between. Germline V CDR1 and CDR2: MDHEN, SYDVKM. As DNA, the CDR3 is TGTGCCAGCAGTTCTCATCGACTAGTCTCCTACGAGCAGTACTTC. It codes for CASSSHRLVSYEQYF.

The chain combines TRBV28 with TRBJ2-2, with 8 bases fitting TRBD1. V was clipped by 1 base and J by 4 bases; unmatched bases: 8. CDR3 length: 17 residues. Germline V gives CDR1 MDHEN, CDR2 SYDVKM. For the CDR3, the DNA is TGTGCCAGCAGTTTATTCCCAGACAGGGGCGGCACCGGGGAGCTGTTTTTT. Its protein product is CASSLFPDRGGTGELFF. Full variable domain (missing parts from reference TRBV28 and TRBJ2-2): DVKVTQSSRYLVKRTGEKVFLECVQDMDHENMFWYRQDPGLGLRLIYFSYDVKMKEKGDIPEGYSVSREKKERFSLILESASTNQTSMYLCASSLFPDRGGTGELFFGEGSRLTVL.

V gene TRBV18 combines with J gene TRBJ2-2; possibly TRBD1 or TRBD2 for D (5 bases each). The CDR3 is 15 residues long. CDR1 and CDR2 (germline): KGHSH, LQKENI. V dropped 5 bases and J dropped 5 bases, with 15 bases sitting between them. CDR3 in amino acids: CASSEWGSLTGELFF. The CDR3 DNA reads TGTGCCAGCTCAGAGTGGGGGTCTCTGACCGGGGAGCTGTTTTTT.